This T cell receptor (beta chain) was sequenced for a study of T-cell memory formation after mild COVID-19. Overall study context: Largely donor-specific TCR clusters were found. Study-level results: CD4+ clones that contracted lay mainly in CM and EM; CD8+ ones lay in EMRA. Memory from before infection featured some responding clones, which suggests cross-reactive memory joined.

About this clonotype itself: Its antigen remains unidentified.

5'RACE with constant-segment primers yielded barcoded, UMI-tagged TCR alpha and TCR beta cDNA libraries. MiXCR, applied by TCRdb to the 5' RACE reads, yields one record per CDR3 protein. The repertoire has 200,000 to 300,000 distinct CDR3 sequences, over 15% of them found once; the top ten carry more than 20%. Per the germline V gene, CDR1 is SNHLY and CDR2 is FYNNEI. The trim removed 6 bases at V and 7 bases at J, leaving 4 bases unmatched. The CDR3 consists of 13 residues. This receptor was identified in a man aged 18 to 35 who had mild COVID-19 (a few samples of this study predate the infection). Cell type and time point are not known. J is TRBJ1-5 and V is TRBV2; 9 positions agree with TRBD1. Material: PBMCs or a T cell subset sorted from them (not recorded which). CDR3 residues: CASSTGQGQPQHF. CDR3 in DNA: TGTGCCAGCAGCACGGGACAGGGCCAGCCCCAGCATTTT.